These T cell receptor beta chains were read from a single sample in a study of blood T cell repertoires in COVID-19. TCRdb's copy holds only in-frame clones and misses some; the assay was immunoSEQ multiplex PCR. The sample yields roughly 240,000 clones, roughly four fifths seen once. The source material was peripheral blood. Every receptor here comes from a woman aged 70 to 79 with acute or convalescent COVID-19. Each CDR3 is given with its conserved first and last residue. Each record gives: CDR3 DNA, CDR3 protein, clone size, D gene, J gene, V gene. The D gene is left open where the match is weak. Some rows have no size entry. The others give once, few or many, or a class for an expanded clone.

CDR3nt: TGTGCCAGCAACCCGGACAGAGCCTCTGAGACCCAGTACTTC
CDR3aa: CASNPDRASETQYF
abundance: -
d_gene: -
j_gene: TRBJ2-5
v_gene: TRBV11-2

CDR3nt: TGTGCCAGCAGTTTTGGGGACACCCGTGGTGGAAACACCATATATTTT
CDR3aa: CASSFGDTRGGNTIYF
abundance: -
d_gene: -
j_gene: TRBJ1-3
v_gene: TRBV6-5

CDR3nt: TGTGCCAGCAGCCAAGTCCATTCGAGTCAGCCCCAGCATTTT
CDR3aa: CASSQVHSSQPQHF
abundance: many
d_gene: -
j_gene: TRBJ1-5
v_gene: TRBV14

CDR3nt: TGCAGTGCTACTGACCCCGGGACAGGGGGCTCGAACACCGGGGAGCTGTTTTTT
CDR3aa: CSATDPGTGGSNTGELFF
abundance: once
d_gene: TRBD1
j_gene: TRBJ2-2
v_gene: TRBV20-1

CDR3nt: TGTGCCAGTAGACCAACAGGAACAAACACCGGGGAGCTGTTTTTT
CDR3aa: CASRPTGTNTGELFF
abundance: -
d_gene: -
j_gene: TRBJ2-2
v_gene: TRBV19

CDR3nt: TGTGCCAGCAGTTACTCACAGGGGGCTGTCTATGGCTACACCTTC
CDR3aa: CASSYSQGAVYGYTF
abundance: -
d_gene: TRBD1
j_gene: TRBJ1-2
v_gene: TRBV6-5

CDR3nt: TGTGCCAGCAGCAGACAGGGCTGGCAGCCCCAGCATTTT
CDR3aa: CASSRQGWQPQHF
abundance: -
d_gene: TRBD1
j_gene: TRBJ1-5
v_gene: TRBV6-5

CDR3nt: TGTGCCAGCAGCTTAGGGGTAGACAGCCCCCAGCATTTT
CDR3aa: CASSLGVDSPQHF
abundance: -
d_gene: -
j_gene: TRBJ1-5
v_gene: TRBV7-9

CDR3nt: TGCAGCGTTGATCCAGACAGGTACACTGAAGCTTTCTTT
CDR3aa: CSVDPDRYTEAFF
abundance: -
d_gene: -
j_gene: TRBJ1-1
v_gene: TRBV29-1

CDR3nt: TGTGCCAGCTCCGGGGAGCCGACTAGCTATGGCTACACCTTC
CDR3aa: CASSGEPTSYGYTF
abundance: -
d_gene: -
j_gene: TRBJ1-2
v_gene: TRBV18

CDR3nt: TGCGCCAGCAGCTGGGGAGGATCCATGAACACTGAAGCTTTCTTT
CDR3aa: CASSWGGSMNTEAFF
abundance: -
d_gene: -
j_gene: TRBJ1-1
v_gene: TRBV5-1

CDR3nt: TGTGCCAGCAGTCCTAACAGGGGGTTAGGTCAGCCCCAGCATTTT
CDR3aa: CASSPNRGLGQPQHF
abundance: -
d_gene: TRBD1
j_gene: TRBJ1-5
v_gene: TRBV6-5

CDR3nt: TGCGCCAGCAGCCATGAACGGGGTCTCAATGAAAAACTGTTTTTT
CDR3aa: CASSHERGLNEKLFF
abundance: -
d_gene: -
j_gene: TRBJ1-4
v_gene: TRBV4-1

CDR3nt: TGTGCCAGCAGCGACCTAGGCCCGACAGGTTTCACAGATACGCAGTATTTT
CDR3aa: CASSDLGPTGFTDTQYF
abundance: many
d_gene: -
j_gene: TRBJ2-3
v_gene: TRBV7-9

CDR3nt: TGTGCCAGCAGTGAAGCCTCCGTGAACACCGGGGAGCTGTTTTTT
CDR3aa: CASSEASVNTGELFF
abundance: once
d_gene: -
j_gene: TRBJ2-2
v_gene: TRBV6-1

CDR3nt: TGTGCCAGCAGTTTAAGCCTCTCTGGAAACACCATATATTTT
CDR3aa: CASSLSLSGNTIYF
abundance: -
d_gene: -
j_gene: TRBJ1-3
v_gene: TRBV28

CDR3nt: TGTGCCAGCAGGTCTACCCCCGGGACAGGAGAAGGAAACACCATATATTTT
CDR3aa: CASRSTPGTGEGNTIYF
abundance: once
d_gene: TRBD1
j_gene: TRBJ1-3
v_gene: TRBV28

CDR3nt: TGTGCCATCAGTGAGCAGGGCTACGAGCAGTACTTC
CDR3aa: CAISEQGYEQYF
abundance: -
d_gene: -
j_gene: TRBJ2-7
v_gene: TRBV10-3

CDR3nt: TGCGCCAGCAGCACACGGTTAACAGGGGAAGAAGGCTACACCTTC
CDR3aa: CASSTRLTGEEGYTF
abundance: -
d_gene: TRBD1
j_gene: TRBJ1-2
v_gene: TRBV4-3

CDR3nt: TGCAGTGCTAGTGTAACCCTAGCAAATCAGCCCCAGCATTTT
CDR3aa: CSASVTLANQPQHF
abundance: -
d_gene: -
j_gene: TRBJ1-5
v_gene: TRBV20-1

CDR3nt: TGTGCCAGCAGCCGACAGGTTAATTCACCCCTCCACTTT
CDR3aa: CASSRQVNSPLHF
abundance: -
d_gene: -
j_gene: TRBJ1-6
v_gene: TRBV3-1/TRBV3-2

CDR3nt: TGTGCCAGCAGTTATGTCAGGGGGTCGGGCGAGCAGTACTTC
CDR3aa: CASSYVRGSGEQYF
abundance: few
d_gene: TRBD1
j_gene: TRBJ2-7
v_gene: TRBV6-5

CDR3nt: TGTGCCTGGAGTGCCCCGCGGAATGAGCAGTTCTTC
CDR3aa: CAWSAPRNEQFF
abundance: -
d_gene: -
j_gene: TRBJ2-1
v_gene: TRBV30

CDR3nt: TGTGCCAGCAGCTTGGATGCGGGGGCTAGAGAAAAACTGTTTTTT
CDR3aa: CASSLDAGAREKLFF
abundance: -
d_gene: -
j_gene: TRBJ1-4
v_gene: TRBV5-4

CDR3nt: TGTGCCATCAGTGAGTCGTTATCGCAAACAGGGACCCAGTACTTC
CDR3aa: CAISESLSQTGTQYF
abundance: -
d_gene: -
j_gene: TRBJ2-5
v_gene: TRBV10-3

CDR3nt: TGTGCCAGTAGTACCCAGGGTCCTGGGGCCAACGTCCTGACTTTC
CDR3aa: CASSTQGPGANVLTF
abundance: -
d_gene: -
j_gene: TRBJ2-6
v_gene: TRBV19

CDR3nt: TGTGCCAGCAGCTTAGTCCCGGGACAACGACCCAACACTGAAGCTTTCTTT
CDR3aa: CASSLVPGQRPNTEAFF
abundance: once
d_gene: -
j_gene: TRBJ1-1
v_gene: TRBV7-9

CDR3nt: TGTGCCAGCAGCGTAGGGACAGGGCCAGCGTACTTC
CDR3aa: CASSVGTGPAYF
abundance: -
d_gene: TRBD1
j_gene: TRBJ2-7
v_gene: TRBV14